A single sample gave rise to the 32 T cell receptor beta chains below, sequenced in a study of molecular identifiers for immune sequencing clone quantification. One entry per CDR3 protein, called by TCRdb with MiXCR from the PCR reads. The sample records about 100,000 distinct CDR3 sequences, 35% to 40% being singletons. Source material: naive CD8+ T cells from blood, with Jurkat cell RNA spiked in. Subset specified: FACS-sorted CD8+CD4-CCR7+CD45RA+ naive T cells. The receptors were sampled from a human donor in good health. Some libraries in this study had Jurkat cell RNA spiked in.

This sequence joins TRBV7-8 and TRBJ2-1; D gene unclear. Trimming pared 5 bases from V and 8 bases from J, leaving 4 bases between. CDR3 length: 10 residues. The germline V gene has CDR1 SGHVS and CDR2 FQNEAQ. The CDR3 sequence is CASSRDEQFF. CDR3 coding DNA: TGTGCCAGCAGCAGGGATGAGCAGTTCTTC.

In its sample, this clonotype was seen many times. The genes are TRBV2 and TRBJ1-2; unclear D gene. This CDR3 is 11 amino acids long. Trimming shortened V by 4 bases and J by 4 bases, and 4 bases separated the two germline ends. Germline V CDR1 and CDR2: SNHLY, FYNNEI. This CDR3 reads CASSATYGYTF. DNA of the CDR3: TGTGCCAGCAGTGCTACCTATGGCTACACCTTC.

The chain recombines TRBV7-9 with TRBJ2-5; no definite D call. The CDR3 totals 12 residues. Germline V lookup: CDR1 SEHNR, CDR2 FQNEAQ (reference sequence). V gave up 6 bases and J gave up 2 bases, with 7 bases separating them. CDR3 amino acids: CASRERQETQYF. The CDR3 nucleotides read TGTGCCAGCAGAGAAAGACAAGAGACCCAGTACTTC.

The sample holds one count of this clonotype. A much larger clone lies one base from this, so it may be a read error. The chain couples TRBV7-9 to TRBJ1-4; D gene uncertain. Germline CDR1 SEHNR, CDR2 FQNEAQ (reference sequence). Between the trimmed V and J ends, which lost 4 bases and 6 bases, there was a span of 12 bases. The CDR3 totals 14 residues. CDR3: CASSSAVTYEKLFF. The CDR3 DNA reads TGTGCCAGCAGCTCTGCGGTTACTTATGAAAAACTGTTTTTT.

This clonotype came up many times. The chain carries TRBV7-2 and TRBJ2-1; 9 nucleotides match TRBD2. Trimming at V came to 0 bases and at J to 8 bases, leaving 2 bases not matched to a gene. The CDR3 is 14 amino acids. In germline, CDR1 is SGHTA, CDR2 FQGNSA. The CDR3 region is CASSLASGSDEQFF. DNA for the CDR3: TGTGCCAGCAGCTTAGCTAGCGGGAGCGATGAGCAGTTCTTC.

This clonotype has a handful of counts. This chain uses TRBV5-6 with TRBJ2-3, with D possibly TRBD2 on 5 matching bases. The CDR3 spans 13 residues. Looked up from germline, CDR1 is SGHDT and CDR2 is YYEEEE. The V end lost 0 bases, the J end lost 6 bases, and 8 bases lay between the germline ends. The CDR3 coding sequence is TGTGCCAGCAGCTTGGGTCCGGGGGATACGCAGTATTTT. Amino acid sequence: CASSLGPGDTQYF.

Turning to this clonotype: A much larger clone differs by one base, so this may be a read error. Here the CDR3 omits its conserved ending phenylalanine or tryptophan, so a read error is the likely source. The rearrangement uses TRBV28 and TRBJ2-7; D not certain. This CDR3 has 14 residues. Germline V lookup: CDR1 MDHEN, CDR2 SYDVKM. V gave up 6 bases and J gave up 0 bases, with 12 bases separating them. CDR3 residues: CASSPDGLSYEQYL. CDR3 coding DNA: TGTGCCAGCAGCCCTGACGGTCTCTCCTACGAGCAGTACCTC.

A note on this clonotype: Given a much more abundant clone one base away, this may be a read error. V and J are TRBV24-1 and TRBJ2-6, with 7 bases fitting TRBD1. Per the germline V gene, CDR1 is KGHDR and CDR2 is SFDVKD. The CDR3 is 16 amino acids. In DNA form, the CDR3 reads TGTGCCACCAGTGATTGGGGACAGTCTGGGGCCTACGTCCTGACTTTC. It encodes CATSDWGQSGAYVLTF.

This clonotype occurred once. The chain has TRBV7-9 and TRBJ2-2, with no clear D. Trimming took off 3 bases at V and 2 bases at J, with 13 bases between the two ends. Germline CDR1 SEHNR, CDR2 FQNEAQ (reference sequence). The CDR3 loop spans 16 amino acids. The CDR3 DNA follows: TGTGCCAGCAGCTTGGCTAGAGGTCAAAACACCGGGGAGCTGTTTTTT. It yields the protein CASSLARGQNTGELFF.

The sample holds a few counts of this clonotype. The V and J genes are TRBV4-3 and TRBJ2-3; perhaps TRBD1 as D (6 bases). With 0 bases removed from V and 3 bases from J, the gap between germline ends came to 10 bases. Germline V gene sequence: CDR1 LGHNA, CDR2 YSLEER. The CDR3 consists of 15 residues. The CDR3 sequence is CASSQDIRGTDTQYF. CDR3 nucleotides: TGCGCCAGCAGCCAAGACATCAGGGGAACAGATACGCAGTATTTT.

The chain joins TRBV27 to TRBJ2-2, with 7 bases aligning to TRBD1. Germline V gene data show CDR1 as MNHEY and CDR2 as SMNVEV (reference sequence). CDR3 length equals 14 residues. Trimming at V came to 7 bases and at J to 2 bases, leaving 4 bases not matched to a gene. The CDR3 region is CASKTGVNTGELFF. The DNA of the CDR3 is TGTGCCAGCAAAACAGGGGTTAACACCGGGGAGCTGTTTTTT.

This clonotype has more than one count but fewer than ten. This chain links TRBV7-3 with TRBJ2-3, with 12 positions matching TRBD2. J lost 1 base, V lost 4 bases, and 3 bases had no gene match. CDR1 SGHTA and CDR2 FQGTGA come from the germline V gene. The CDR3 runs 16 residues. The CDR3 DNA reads TGTGCCAGCAGCTCTAGCGGGAGGGCCGGCACAGATACGCAGTATTTT. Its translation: CASSSSGRAGTDTQYF.

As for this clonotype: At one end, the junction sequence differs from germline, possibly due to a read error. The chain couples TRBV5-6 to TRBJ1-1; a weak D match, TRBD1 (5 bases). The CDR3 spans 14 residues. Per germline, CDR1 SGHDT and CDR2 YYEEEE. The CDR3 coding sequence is TGTGCCGGCAGGCAGGGCCCTATTGTGACTGAAGCTTTCTTT. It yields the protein CAGRQGPIVTEAFF.

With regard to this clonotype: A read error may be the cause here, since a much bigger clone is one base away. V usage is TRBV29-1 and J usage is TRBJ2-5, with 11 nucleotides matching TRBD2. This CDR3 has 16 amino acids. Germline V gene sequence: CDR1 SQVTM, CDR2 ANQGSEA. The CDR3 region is CSVEGKGTSGVPAQHF. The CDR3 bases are TGCAGCGTTGAAGGGAAAGGGACTAGCGGAGTTCCGGCCCAGCACTTC. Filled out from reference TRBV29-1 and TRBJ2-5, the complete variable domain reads SAVISQKPSRDICQRGTSLTIQCQVDSQVTMMFWYRQQPGQSLTLIATANQGSEATYESGFVIDKFPISRPNLTFSTLTVSNMSPEDSSIYLCSVEGKGTSGVPAQHFGPGTRLLVL.

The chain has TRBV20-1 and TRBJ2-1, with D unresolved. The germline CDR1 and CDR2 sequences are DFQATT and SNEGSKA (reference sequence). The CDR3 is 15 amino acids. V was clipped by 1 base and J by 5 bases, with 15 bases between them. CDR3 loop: CSARGGKGYNNEQFF. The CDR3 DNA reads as TGCAGTGCTAGAGGGGGTAAAGGATACAACAATGAGCAGTTCTTC.

The CDR3 DNA sequence: TGTGCCAGCAGTTACAACGAGGTATCAGGGAATATCTATGAGCAGTTCTTC. Translation gives CASSYNEVSGNIYEQFF. The chain links TRBV6-2 or TRBV6-3 to TRBJ2-1; tentative D call: TRBD1 (5 bases). The V end lost 2 bases, the J end lost 8 bases, and 22 bases lay between the germline ends. The CDR3 is made up of 17 amino acids. CDR1 and CDR2 (germline): MNHEY, SVGEGT.

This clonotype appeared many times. The CDR3 here is CASSLVIGDTQYF. CDR3 coding DNA: TGTGCCAGCAGCTTGGTAATAGGGGATACGCAGTATTTT. The genes are TRBV5-8 and TRBJ2-3, with D hard to call. Deletions cut 0 bases from V and 6 bases from J, with 8 bases between. The CDR3 is 13 residues long. Germline V gene lookup returns CDR1 SGHTS and CDR2 YDEGEE.

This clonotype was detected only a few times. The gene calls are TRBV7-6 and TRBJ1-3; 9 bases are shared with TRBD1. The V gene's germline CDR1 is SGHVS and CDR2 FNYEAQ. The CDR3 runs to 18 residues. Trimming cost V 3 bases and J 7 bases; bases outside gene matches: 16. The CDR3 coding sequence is TGTGCCAGCAGCTTCGCCTGGGACAGGGAAGCGGGAACGAACACCATATATTTT. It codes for CASSFAWDREAGTNTIYF.

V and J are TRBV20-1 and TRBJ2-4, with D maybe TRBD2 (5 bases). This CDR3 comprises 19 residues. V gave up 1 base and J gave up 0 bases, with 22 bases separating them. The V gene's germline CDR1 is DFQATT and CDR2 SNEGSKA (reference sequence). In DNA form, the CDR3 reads TGCAGTGCTAGAGGTTTAGTAGCGCAGTACATGCTAGCCAAAAACATTCAGTACTTC. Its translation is CSARGLVAQYMLAKNIQYF.

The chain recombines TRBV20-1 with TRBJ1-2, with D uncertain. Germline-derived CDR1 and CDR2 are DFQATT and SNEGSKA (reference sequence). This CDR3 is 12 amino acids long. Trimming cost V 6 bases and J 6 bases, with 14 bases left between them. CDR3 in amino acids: CSASSPPNGYTF. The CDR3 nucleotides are TGCAGTGCATCCTCCCCCCCCAATGGCTACACCTTC.

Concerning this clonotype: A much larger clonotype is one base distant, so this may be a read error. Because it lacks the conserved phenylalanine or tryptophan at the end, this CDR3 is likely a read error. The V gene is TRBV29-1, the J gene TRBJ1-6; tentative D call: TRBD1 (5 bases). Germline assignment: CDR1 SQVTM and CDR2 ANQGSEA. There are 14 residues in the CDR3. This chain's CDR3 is CRPSNPGFISPLHI. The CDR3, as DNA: TGCAGGCCCTCGAACCCAGGGTTCATTTCACCCCTCCACATT.

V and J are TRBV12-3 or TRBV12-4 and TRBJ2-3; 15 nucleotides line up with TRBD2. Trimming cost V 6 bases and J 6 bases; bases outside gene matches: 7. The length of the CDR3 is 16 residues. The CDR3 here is CASRAGLAGGEDTQYF. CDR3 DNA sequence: TGTGCCAGCAGAGCCGGACTAGCGGGAGGGGAGGATACGCAGTATTTT.

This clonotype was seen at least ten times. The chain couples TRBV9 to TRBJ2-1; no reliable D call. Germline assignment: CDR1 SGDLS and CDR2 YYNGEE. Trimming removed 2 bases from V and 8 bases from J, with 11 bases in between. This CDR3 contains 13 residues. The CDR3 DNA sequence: TGTGCCAGCAGCGTCTCGTCATTCGATGAGCAGTTCTTC. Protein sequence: CASSVSSFDEQFF.

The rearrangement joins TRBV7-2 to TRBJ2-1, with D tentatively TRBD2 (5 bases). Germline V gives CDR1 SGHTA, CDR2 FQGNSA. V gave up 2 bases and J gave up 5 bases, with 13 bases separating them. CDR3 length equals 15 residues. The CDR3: CASSLLMGVDNEQFF. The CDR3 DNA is TGTGCCAGCAGCTTACTGATGGGAGTGGACAATGAGCAGTTCTTC. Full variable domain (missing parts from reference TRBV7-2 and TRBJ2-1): GAGVSQSPSNKVTEKGKDVELRCDPISGHTALYWYRQSLGQGLEFLIYFQGNSAPDKSGLPSDRFSAERTGGSVSTLTIQRTQQEDSAVYLCASSLLMGVDNEQFFGPGTRLTVL.

This CDR3 is CASRRTLDREDTEAFF. CDR3 nucleotide sequence: TGTGCCAGCAGACGTACCTTAGACAGGGAGGACACTGAAGCTTTCTTT. The genes are TRBV12-3 or TRBV12-4 and TRBJ1-1, with TRBD1 matching 7 bases. V was pared by 6 bases and J by 3 bases, with 13 bases of the junction left unmatched. The CDR3 contains 16 residues.

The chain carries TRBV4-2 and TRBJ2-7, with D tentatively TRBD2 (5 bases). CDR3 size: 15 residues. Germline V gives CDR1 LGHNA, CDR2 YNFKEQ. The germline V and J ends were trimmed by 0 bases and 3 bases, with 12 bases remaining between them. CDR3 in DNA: TGTGCCAGCAGCCAAGAGGAGGCGGACGGCTACGAGCAGTACTTC. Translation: CASSQEEADGYEQYF.

DNA for the CDR3: TGTGCCAGCAGCTTAGGGCTAGCGGGGTGGGAGCTGTTTTTT. Its protein product is CASSLGLAGWELFF. The chain combines TRBV11-2 with TRBJ2-2, with 9 bases matching TRBD2. The CDR3 is 14 amino acids. Trimming removed 1 base from V and 9 bases from J; junction bases left unmatched: 3. Germline V gene lookup returns CDR1 SGHAT and CDR2 FQNNGV.

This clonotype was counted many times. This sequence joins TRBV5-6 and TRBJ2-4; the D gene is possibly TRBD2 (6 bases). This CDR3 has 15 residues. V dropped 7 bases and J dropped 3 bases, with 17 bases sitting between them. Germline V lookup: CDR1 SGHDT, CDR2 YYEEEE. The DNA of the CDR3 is TGTGCCAGCCCTCAACCGGGACTCCACAAAAACATTCAGTACTTC. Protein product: CASPQPGLHKNIQYF.

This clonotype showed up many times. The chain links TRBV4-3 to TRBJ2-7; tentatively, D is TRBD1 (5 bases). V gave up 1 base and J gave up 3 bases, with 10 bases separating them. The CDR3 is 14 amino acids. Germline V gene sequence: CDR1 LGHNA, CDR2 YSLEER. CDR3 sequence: CASSQAWGSYEQYF. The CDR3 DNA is TGCGCCAGCAGCCAAGCCTGGGGCAGCTACGAGCAGTACTTC.

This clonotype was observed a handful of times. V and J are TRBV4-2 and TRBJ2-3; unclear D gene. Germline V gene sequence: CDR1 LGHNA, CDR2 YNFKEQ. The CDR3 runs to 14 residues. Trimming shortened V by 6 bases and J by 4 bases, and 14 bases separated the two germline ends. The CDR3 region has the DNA TGTGCCAGCAGAATAGTGGTCGGTCCAGATACGCAGTATTTT. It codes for CASRIVVGPDTQYF.

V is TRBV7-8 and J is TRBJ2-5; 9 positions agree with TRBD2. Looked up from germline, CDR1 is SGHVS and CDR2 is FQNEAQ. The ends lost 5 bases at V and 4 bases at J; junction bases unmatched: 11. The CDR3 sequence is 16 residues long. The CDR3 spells CASSHLAGDPPETQYF. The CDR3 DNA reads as TGTGCCAGCAGCCACTTAGCGGGAGACCCCCCAGAGACCCAGTACTTC.

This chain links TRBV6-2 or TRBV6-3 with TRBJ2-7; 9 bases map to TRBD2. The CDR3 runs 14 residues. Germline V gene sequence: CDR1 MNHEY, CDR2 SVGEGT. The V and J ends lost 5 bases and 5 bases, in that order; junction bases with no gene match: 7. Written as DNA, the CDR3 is TGTGCCAGCAGTATAGCGGGAGTCGCCCACGAGCAGTACTTC. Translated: CASSIAGVAHEQYF.